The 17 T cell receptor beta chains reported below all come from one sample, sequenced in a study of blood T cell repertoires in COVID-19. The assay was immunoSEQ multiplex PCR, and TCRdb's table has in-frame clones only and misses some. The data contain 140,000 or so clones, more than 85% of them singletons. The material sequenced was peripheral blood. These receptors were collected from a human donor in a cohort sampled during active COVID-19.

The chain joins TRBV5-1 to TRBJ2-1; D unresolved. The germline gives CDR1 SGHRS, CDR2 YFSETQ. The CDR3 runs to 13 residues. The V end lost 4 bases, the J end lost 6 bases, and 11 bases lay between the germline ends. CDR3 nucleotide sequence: TGCGCCAGCAGCGCCCAGTTGGTCAATGAGCAGTTCTTC. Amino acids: CASSAQLVNEQFF.

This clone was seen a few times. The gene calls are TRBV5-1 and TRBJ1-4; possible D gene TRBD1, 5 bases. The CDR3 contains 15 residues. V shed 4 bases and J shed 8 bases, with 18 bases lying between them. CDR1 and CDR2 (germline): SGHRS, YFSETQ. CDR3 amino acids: CASSPGGTGGEKLFF. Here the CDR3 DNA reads TGCGCCAGCAGCCCCGGAGGGACGGGTGGAGAAAAACTGTTTTTT.

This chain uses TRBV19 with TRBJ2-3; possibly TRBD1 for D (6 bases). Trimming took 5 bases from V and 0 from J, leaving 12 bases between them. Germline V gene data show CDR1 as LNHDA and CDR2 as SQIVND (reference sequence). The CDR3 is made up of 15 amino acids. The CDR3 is CASSSGQSSTDTQYF. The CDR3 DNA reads TGTGCCAGTAGTTCCGGACAGTCTAGCACAGATACGCAGTATTTT.

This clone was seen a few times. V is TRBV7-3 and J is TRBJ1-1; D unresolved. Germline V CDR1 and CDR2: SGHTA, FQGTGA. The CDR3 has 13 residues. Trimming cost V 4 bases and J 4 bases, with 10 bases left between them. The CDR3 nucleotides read TGTGCCAGCAGCTCGTTAGCCGGCACTGAAGCTTTCTTT. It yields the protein CASSSLAGTEAFF.

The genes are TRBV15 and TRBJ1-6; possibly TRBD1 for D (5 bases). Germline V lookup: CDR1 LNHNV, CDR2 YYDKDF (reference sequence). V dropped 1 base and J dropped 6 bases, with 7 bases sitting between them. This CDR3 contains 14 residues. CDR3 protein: CATSRVQGNSPLHF. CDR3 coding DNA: TGTGCCACCAGCAGAGTCCAGGGTAATTCACCCCTCCACTTT.

CDR3 DNA sequence: TGTGCCACCAGTGATTCGGACAGGGGTGCCTACAATGAGCAGTTCTTC. Translation: CATSDSDRGAYNEQFF. The V gene is TRBV24-1, the J gene TRBJ2-1, with 9 nucleotides matching TRBD1. The CDR3 spans 16 residues. Germline V lookup: CDR1 KGHDR, CDR2 SFDVKD. Trimming cost V 2 bases and J 2 bases; bases outside gene matches: 3.

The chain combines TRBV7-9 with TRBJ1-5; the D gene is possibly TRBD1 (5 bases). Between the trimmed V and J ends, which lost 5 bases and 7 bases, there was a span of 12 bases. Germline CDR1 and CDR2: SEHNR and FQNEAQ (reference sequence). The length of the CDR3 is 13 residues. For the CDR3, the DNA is TGTGCCAGCAGCCCTGACAGTCGGCAGCCCCAGCATTTT. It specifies CASSPDSRQPQHF.

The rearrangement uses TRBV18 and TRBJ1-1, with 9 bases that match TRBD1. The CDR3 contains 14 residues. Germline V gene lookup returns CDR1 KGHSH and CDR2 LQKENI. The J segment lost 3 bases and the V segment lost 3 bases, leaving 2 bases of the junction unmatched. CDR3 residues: CASSPRDRDTEAFF. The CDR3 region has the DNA TGTGCCAGCTCACCCCGGGACAGGGACACTGAAGCTTTCTTT.

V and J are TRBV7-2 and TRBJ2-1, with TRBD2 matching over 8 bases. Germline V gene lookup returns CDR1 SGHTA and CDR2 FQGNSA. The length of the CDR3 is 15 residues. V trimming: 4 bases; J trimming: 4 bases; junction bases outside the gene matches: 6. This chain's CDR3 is CASSSGTSGYNEQFF. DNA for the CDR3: TGTGCCAGCAGCTCCGGGACTAGTGGTTACAATGAGCAGTTCTTC.

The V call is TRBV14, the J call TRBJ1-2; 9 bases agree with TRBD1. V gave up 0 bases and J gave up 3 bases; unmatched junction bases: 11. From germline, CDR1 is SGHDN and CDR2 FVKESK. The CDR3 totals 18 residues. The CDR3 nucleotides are TGTGCCAGCAGCCAAGATCGTTTCCCGGGACAGGGACACTATGGCTACACCTTC. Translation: CASSQDRFPGQGHYGYTF.

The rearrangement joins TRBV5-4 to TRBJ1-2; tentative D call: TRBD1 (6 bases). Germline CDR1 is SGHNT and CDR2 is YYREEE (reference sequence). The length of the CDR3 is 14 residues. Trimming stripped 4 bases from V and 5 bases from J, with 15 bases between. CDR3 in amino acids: CASSVQGFDYGYTF. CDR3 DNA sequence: TGTGCCAGCAGCGTCCAGGGGTTCGATTATGGCTACACCTTC.

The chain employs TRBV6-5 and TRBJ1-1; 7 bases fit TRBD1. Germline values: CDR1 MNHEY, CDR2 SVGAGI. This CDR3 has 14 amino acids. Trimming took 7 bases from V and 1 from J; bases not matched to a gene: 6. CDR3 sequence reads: CASMTGWGNTEAFF. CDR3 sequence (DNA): TGTGCCAGCATGACAGGGTGGGGGAACACTGAAGCTTTCTTT.

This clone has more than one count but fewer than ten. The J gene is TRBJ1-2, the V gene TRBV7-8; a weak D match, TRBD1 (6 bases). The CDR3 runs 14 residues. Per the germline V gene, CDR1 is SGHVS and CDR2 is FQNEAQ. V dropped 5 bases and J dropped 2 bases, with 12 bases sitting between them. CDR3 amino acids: CASSLRDKNYGYTF. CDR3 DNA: TGTGCCAGCAGCCTCCGGGACAAAAACTATGGCTACACCTTC.

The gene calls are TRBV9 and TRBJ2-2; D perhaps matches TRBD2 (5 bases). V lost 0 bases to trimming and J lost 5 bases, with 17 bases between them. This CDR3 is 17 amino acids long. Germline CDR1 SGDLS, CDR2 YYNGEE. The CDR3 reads CASSVDKRMGKTGELFF. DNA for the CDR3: TGTGCCAGCAGCGTAGACAAGCGGATGGGCAAAACCGGGGAGCTGTTTTTT.

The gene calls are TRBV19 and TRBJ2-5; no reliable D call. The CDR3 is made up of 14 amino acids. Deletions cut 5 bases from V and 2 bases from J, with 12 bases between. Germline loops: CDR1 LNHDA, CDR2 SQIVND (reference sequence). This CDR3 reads CASSPLGEQETQYF. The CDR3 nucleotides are TGTGCCAGTAGTCCTCTCGGAGAGCAAGAGACCCAGTACTTC.

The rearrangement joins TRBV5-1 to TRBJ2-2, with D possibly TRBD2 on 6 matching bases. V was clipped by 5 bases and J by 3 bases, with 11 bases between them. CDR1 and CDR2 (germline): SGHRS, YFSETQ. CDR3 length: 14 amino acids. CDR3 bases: TGCGCCAGCAGGGAGGGCTCCGACACCGGGGAGCTGTTTTTT. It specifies CASREGSDTGELFF.

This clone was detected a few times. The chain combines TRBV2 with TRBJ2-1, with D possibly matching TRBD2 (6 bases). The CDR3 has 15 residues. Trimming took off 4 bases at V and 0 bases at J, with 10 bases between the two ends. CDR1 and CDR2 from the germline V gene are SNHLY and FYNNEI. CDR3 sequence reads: CASSGRGRSYNEQFF. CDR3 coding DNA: TGTGCCAGCAGTGGGCGGGGCCGCTCCTACAATGAGCAGTTCTTC.